Each of the 10 T cell receptor beta chains below was sequenced from the same sample in a study of shared clonotypes between healthy human individuals. This table comes from immunoSEQ multiplex PCR, and its TCRdb copy is limited to in-frame clones, with some not included. Of about 2,100,000 clones detected, about 92% appear once; the ten largest clones hold about 1.8%. The naive CD8 population came from CD45RO-negative cells selected for CCR7, without terminally differentiated effector memory CD45RA+ cells. The specimen was naive CD8+ T cells from PBMCs. The receptor set was obtained from a young man in good health. Some clones in this sample may be carry-over from other donors' samples.

The chain carries TRBV9 and TRBJ2-5, with TRBD1 identical over 8 bases. Germline lookup yields CDR1 SGDLS and CDR2 YYNGEE. The V gene end was trimmed by 3 bases and the J gene end by 5 bases; junction bases not matched to a gene: 9. The CDR3 is 15 amino acids. The CDR3 DNA follows: TGTGCCAGCAGCGCACAGGGGGTCAGCGGGGAGACCCAGTACTTC. The encoded protein is CASSAQGVSGETQYF.

V and J are TRBV28 and TRBJ1-2, with a tentative D call TRBD1 (6 bases). Trimming removed 6 bases at V and 8 bases at J, with 16 bases between. The length of the CDR3 is 13 residues. Germline CDR1 reads MDHEN; CDR2 reads SYDVKM. CDR3 in amino acids: CASRSGVGDGYTF. The CDR3 nucleotides are TGTGCCAGCAGATCAGGGGTAGGGGACGGCTACACCTTC.

The table lists this clone with a count of one. V usage is TRBV27 and J usage is TRBJ1-1, with D maybe TRBD1 (6 bases). Germline CDR1 reads MNHEY; CDR2 reads SMNVEV (reference sequence). V was clipped by 4 bases and J by 4 bases, with 19 bases between them. CDR3 length equals 16 residues. The DNA for the CDR3 is TGTGCCAGCAGTTCTTACAGGGAACGGGATGCCACTGAAGCTTTCTTT. Translation gives CASSSYRERDATEAFF.

This rearrangement joins TRBV27 to TRBJ1-4; no clear D. Germline V gene lookup returns CDR1 MNHEY and CDR2 SMNVEV (reference sequence). The CDR3 is 14 residues long. V lost 3 bases and J lost 0, with 5 bases in between. The CDR3 loop reads CASSLGSTNEKLFF. The CDR3 DNA reads as TGTGCCAGCAGTTTGGGTTCAACTAATGAAAAACTGTTTTTT.

The V and J genes are TRBV4-3 and TRBJ2-5; no clear D. Per the germline V gene, CDR1 is LGHNA and CDR2 is YSLEER. This CDR3 has 13 residues. Trimming cost V 3 bases and J 9 bases, with 14 bases left between them. This chain's CDR3 is CASSQALLGSQYF. CDR3 bases: TGCGCCAGCAGCCAGGCCCTTTTGGGTTCCCAGTACTTC.

V is TRBV10-3 and J is TRBJ2-7; possible D gene TRBD1, 5 bases. V was cut by 2 bases and J by 0 bases, with 17 bases left in between. CDR3 length: 17 residues. Germline CDR1 is ENHRY and CDR2 is SYGVKD. In nucleotides, the CDR3 is TGTGCCATCAGTGAGATCCTATGGGGCTCCAGCTCCTACGAGCAGTACTTC. It is translated as CAISEILWGSSSYEQYF.

The chain has TRBV28 and TRBJ2-1; D is unresolved. Germline V gene data show CDR1 as MDHEN and CDR2 as SYDVKM. The CDR3 loop spans 12 amino acids. Trimming stripped 6 bases from V and 8 bases from J, with 11 bases between. The CDR3 DNA sequence: TGTGCCAGCAGCTTGATAGGCGATGAGCAGTTCTTC. It encodes CASSLIGDEQFF.

This chain joins TRBV2 and TRBJ2-1; 9 nucleotides align to TRBD2. The CDR3 loop spans 13 amino acids. Germline V gene data show CDR1 as SNHLY and CDR2 as FYNNEI. Unmatched junction bases numbered 7, after V lost 8 bases and J lost 8 bases. The CDR3 bases are TGTGCCAGCTTAGCGGGAGAAGGAGATGAGCAGTTCTTC. It translates to CASLAGEGDEQFF.

V usage is TRBV4-3 and J usage is TRBJ2-3; D not certain. Germline CDR1 and CDR2: LGHNA and YSLEER. Trimming removed 4 bases from V and 6 bases from J, with 11 bases in between. This CDR3 region has 13 residues. CDR3 sequence (DNA): TGCGCCAGCAGCCGACATACTCAGGATACGCAGTATTTT. Translating gives CASSRHTQDTQYF.

The chain recombines TRBV7-9 with TRBJ2-2; 7 bases line up with TRBD1. This CDR3 comprises 15 residues. The ends lost 5 bases at V and 3 bases at J; junction bases unmatched: 6. Germline V lookup: CDR1 SEHNR, CDR2 FQNEAQ (reference sequence). This CDR3 reads CASSPRQGYTGELFF. CDR3 DNA: TGTGCCAGCAGCCCGCGACAGGGCTACACCGGGGAGCTGTTTTTT.